This TCR beta chain was found in a study of tumor-infiltrating lymphocytes in oesophageal squamous cell carcinoma. TCRdb re-derived calls from the reads in MiXCR, one entry per CDR3 protein. In the table there are approximately 11,000 distinct CDR3 sequences, 58% of which are singletons. Deletions cut 1 base from V and 5 bases from J, with 11 bases between. The germline CDR1 and CDR2 sequences are SGDLS and YYNGEE. This CDR3 is built from 14 residues. Specimen: blood. This chain links TRBV9 with TRBJ2-3; weak D call: TRBD2 (6 bases). The sequence derives from a female donor with esophageal squamous cell carcinoma. The CDR3 is CASSVYTGGDTQYF. CDR3 bases: TGTGCCAGCAGCGTATACACCGGGGGAGATACGCAGTATTTT.